This T cell receptor beta chain was found in a study of shared clonotypes between healthy human individuals. About the study: Samples came from a couple of female and a few male donors aged 18 to 49. Overall study findings and caveats: An expected dependence of interdonor clonotype sharing on sequencing depth was noted. Among non-shared clonotypes, generation probabilities were lower than among those shared by all four donors.

Trimming cost V 2 bases and J 6 bases; bases outside gene matches: 13. The germline gives CDR1 MDHEN, CDR2 SYDVKM. This CDR3 spans 17 amino acids. Turning to this clone: The antigen is unknown.

Replicate PCRs from sorted subsets contained approximately 200 ng DNA, which is roughly 30,000 T cell genomes. This table comes from immunoSEQ multiplex PCR, and its TCRdb copy is limited to in-frame clones, with some not included. The data contain 500,000 to 550,000 clones, approximately 95% of them singletons. This TCR was recovered from a woman aged 30 to 39 in good health. This chain joins TRBV28 and TRBJ1-5; 7 bases align to TRBD1. The sequencing input was naive CD4+ T cells sorted from blood. The sample's subset: CD45RA+ positively selected. The DNA of the CDR3 is TGTGCCAGCAGTTTACGAATGACAGGGTTGCGGAGTCAGCCCCAGCATTTT. This codes for CASSLRMTGLRSQPQHF.